The clone carrying this T cell receptor (beta chain) was seen a handful of times. Its antigen is unidentified. The sample belongs to a study of vaccination and CD4 T cells after COVID-19. At the level of the study: Post-COVID samples were collected a median roughly 100 days following diagnosis, spanning 35 to 161.

This CDR3 contains 16 residues. Germline V gene data show CDR1 as SGHDT and CDR2 as YYEEEE. V lost 4 bases to trimming and J lost 4 bases; unmatched junction nucleotides: 10. Notes on the study in general: Spike mono-reactivity was found in 304 of 307 vaccine-specific clones from convalescent patients.

The Oncomine TCR Beta short-read assay generated sequence data from the DNA of cultured CD4+ T cells. MiXCR, run by TCRdb on the PCR reads, gives a single entry per CDR3 protein. Among 15,000 to 20,000 distinct CDR3 sequences listed, roughly two fifths were seen once. Stated treatment: roughly 11-day PBMC culture with coronavirus spike peptide pools or control peptides (ViraFEST assay). This TCR was sampled from a human donor who had recovered from COVID-19. The chain employs TRBV5-6 and TRBJ2-5, with TRBD2 identical over 10 bases. Material for sequencing was CD4+ T cells from blood, cultured in vitro. In nucleotides, the CDR3 is TGTGCCAGCAGCGTTCGAGCGGGAGGGAGGAGAGAGACCCAGTACTTC. Protein: CASSVRAGGRRETQYF.